The source of this T cell receptor (beta chain) is a study of regulatory T cells in long-lasting Graves disease. Time point given: newly diagnosed GD, antithyroid drugs for less than 3 months. PBMC-derived RNA was used for the TCR library. With EDTA tubes as the receptacles, approximately 10 milliliters of peripheral blood were drawn. To make TCR beta libraries, researchers used iRepertoire HTBI primers and Arm-PCR of CDR3 regions. Original processing notes: Spanning all samples, the identified segments comprised around 64 TRBV and about 13 TRBJ. TCRdb reprocessed the multiplex PCR reads via MiXCR and lists one record per CDR3 protein. These V and J calls derive from TCRdb rather than the authors' analysis. The data show approximately 250,000 distinct CDR3 sequences, about 16% seen once. This specimen was peripheral blood mononuclear cells (PBMCs), taken at new diagnosis, from a patient treated with antithyroid drugs. The receptor was isolated from a female donor with Graves disease.

The CDR3: CAGRRAGNTIYF. CDR3 nucleotides: TGTGCCGGTCGGCGGGCAGGAAACACCATATATTTT. The chain uses TRBV2 and TRBJ1-3, with unresolved D. Deletions cut 11 bases from V and 4 bases from J, with 12 bases between. The CDR3 is 12 residues long. Germline CDR1 SNHLY, CDR2 FYNNEI.